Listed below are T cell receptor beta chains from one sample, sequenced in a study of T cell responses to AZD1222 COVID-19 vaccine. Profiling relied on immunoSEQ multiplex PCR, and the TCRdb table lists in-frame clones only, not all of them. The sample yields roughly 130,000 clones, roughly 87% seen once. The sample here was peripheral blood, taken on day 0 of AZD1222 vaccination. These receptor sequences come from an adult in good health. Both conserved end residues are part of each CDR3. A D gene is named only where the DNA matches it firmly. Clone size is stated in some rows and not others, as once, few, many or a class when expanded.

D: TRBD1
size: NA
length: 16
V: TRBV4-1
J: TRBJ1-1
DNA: TGCGCCAGCAGCGCAGGACAGGGTGGGGGGAACACTGAAGCTTTCTTT
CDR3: CASSAGQGGGNTEAFF

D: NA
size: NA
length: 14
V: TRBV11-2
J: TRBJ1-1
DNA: TGTGCCAGCAGCCGTCTTCTGGCGAACACTGAAGCTTTCTTT
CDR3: CASSRLLANTEAFF

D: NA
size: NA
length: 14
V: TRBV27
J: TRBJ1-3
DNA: TGTGCCAGCAGTTCTAGCGGCCTTAGAAACACCATATATTTT
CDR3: CASSSSGLRNTIYF

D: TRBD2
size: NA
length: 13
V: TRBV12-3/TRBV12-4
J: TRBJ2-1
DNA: TGTGCCAGCACCCTCAGCGGGAACAATGAGCAGTTCTTC
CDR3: CASTLSGNNEQFF

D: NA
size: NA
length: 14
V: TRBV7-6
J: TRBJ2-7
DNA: TGTGCCAGCAGCTTAGCGTGGGCGGAGAACGAGCAGTACTTC
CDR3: CASSLAWAENEQYF

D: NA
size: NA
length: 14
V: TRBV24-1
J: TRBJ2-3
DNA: TGTGCCACCAGTGACCCAGGGGGCACAGATACGCAGTATTTT
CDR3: CATSDPGGTDTQYF

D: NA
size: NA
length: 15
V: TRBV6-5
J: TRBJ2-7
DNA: TGTGCCAGCAGTTACGGAGCCCCAGCGACCTACGAGCAGTACTTC
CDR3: CASSYGAPATYEQYF

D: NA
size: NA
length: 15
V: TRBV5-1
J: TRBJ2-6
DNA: TGCGCCAGCAGCTCCGGGGAAGCGGGGGCCAACGTCCTGACTTTC
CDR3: CASSSGEAGANVLTF

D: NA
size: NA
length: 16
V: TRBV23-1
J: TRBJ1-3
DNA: TGCGCCAGCAGCCTGGTTTCGGGTTTCTCTGGAAACACCATATATTTT
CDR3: CASSLVSGFSGNTIYF

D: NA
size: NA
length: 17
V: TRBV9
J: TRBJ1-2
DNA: TGTGCCAGCAGCGTAGCCCCCCGAACAGCTAATAACTATGGCTACACCTTC
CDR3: CASSVAPRTANNYGYTF

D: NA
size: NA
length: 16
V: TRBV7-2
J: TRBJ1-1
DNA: TGTGCCAGCAGCTTAGTAGTTTGGGGCGGGGGGTTTGAAGCTTTCTTT
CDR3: CASSLVVWGGGFEAFF

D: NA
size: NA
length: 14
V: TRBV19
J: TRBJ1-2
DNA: TGTGCCAGTATAGACCGAGACGGACCCTATGGCTACACCTTC
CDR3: CASIDRDGPYGYTF

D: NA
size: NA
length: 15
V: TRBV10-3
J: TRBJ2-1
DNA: TGTGCCATCAGTGAGTCGGGGGCAATTCAGGGTGAGCAGTTCTTC
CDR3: CAISESGAIQGEQFF

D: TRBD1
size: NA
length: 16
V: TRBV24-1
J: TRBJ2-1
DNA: TGTGCCACCAGTGATCCACAGGGGAGCTCCTACAATGAGCAGTTCTTC
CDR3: CATSDPQGSSYNEQFF

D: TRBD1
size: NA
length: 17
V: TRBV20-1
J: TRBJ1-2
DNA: TGCAGTGCTAGTCGGCCAGGTGGGACAGGGCGCGTTTATGGCTACACCTTC
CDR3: CSASRPGGTGRVYGYTF

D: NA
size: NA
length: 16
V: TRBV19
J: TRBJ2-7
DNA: TGTGCCAGTAGTATAGTGGGAACGGTGATCCCCTACGAGCAGTACTTC
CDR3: CASSIVGTVIPYEQYF

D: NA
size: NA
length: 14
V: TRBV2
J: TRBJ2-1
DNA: TGTGCCAGCAGTGGTGGGCATTCTGGCAATGAGCAGTTCTTC
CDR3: CASSGGHSGNEQFF

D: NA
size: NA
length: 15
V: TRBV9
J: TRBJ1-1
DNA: TGTGCCAGCAGCGTACGAGTAGACACCTACACTGAAGCTTTCTTT
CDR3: CASSVRVDTYTEAFF

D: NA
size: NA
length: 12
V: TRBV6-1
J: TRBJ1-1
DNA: TGTGCCAGCAGTGAATATCGATATGAAGCTTTCTTT
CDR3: CASSEYRYEAFF

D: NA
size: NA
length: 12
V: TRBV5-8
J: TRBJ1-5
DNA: TGTGCCAGCAGCTGGGACAATCAGCCCCAGCATTTT
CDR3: CASSWDNQPQHF

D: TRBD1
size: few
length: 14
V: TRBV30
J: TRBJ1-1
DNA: TGTGCCTGGGGACCCCGGGACAGGAACACTGAAGCTTTCTTT
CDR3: CAWGPRDRNTEAFF

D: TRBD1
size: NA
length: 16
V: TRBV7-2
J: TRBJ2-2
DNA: TGTGCCAGCAGCTCCTCGGGACAGGTAGACACCGGGGAGCTGTTTTTT
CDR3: CASSSSGQVDTGELFF

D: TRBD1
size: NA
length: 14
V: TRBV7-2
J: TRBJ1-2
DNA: TGTGCCAGCAGCATACAGGGACAGGGGTATGGCTACACCTTC
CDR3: CASSIQGQGYGYTF

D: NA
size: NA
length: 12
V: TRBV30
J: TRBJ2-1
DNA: TGTGCCTGGAGCCCGACTGATAATGAGCAGTTCTTC
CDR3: CAWSPTDNEQFF

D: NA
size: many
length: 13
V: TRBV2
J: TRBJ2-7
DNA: TGTGCCAGCAGTGGGGCTGGGGGCTACGAGCAGTACTTC
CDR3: CASSGAGGYEQYF

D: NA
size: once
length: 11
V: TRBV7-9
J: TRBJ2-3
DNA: TGTGCCAGCAGTCGATTAGATACGCAGTATTTT
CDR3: CASSRLDTQYF

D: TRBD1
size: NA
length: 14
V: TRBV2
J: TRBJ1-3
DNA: TGTGCCAGCAGAGACAGGGGGCGCGCAAACACCATATATTTT
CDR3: CASRDRGRANTIYF